Below, one TCR beta chain is given with its context. As yet, its antigen is unknown. This sample stems from a study of a mutant IDH1 vaccine in newly diagnosed glioma. Across the whole study: Visit timing is recorded as week 35 for V12 and week 47 for V13.

Time point meaning: week 47, end of study. Each dose of the vaccine consisted of 300 ug of mutant IDH1 20-mer peptide, with topical imiquimod. The study's findings and limits: Whatever changes occurred in top peripheral T cell clonotypes seemed unrelated to pseudoprogression. Immune responses induced by vaccination arose in around 93% of the patients.

The protocol was immunoSEQ multiplex PCR, while the TCRdb copy is restricted to in-frame clones and leaves out a portion. The sample lists tens of thousands of clones; roughly 80% were seen once. The source is a man in his thirties or forties with glioma. Specimen: PBMCs, collected from a glioma patient whose treatment included an IDH1 peptide vaccine.

As DNA, the CDR3 is TGTGCCAGCAGCTTATCCTCGCCGACAGGGTCGAGGGATACGCAGTATTTT. As protein: CASSLSSPTGSRDTQYF. The V call is TRBV7-6, the J call TRBJ2-3; 7 nucleotides line up with TRBD1. Germline lookup yields CDR1 SGHVS and CDR2 FNYEAQ. Trimming removed 2 bases from V and 6 bases from J; junction bases left unmatched: 14. The CDR3 spans 17 residues.